The TCR beta chain under discussion was sequenced for a study of blood T cell repertoires in COVID-19 (dated by TCRdb to 2018 to 2020). Concerning the study at large: The collaborator samples originated in the United States, Italy and Spain and spanned the acute and convalescent phases of COVID-19. The repertoires were released in a freely available public database meant as a resource for research on the immune response to SARS-CoV-2. The dataset comprised deeply sampled blood TCRbeta repertoires from subjects exposed to, actively infected with, or recovered from COVID-19. A de-identified subject ID, COVID-19 status, age in years and sex were almost always included in the sample metadata. The samples were drawn from two sources: the first 160 participants of the ongoing ImmuneRACE study, and some 1,300 subjects contributed by 6 global collaborators. The material from the prospective study consisted of cDNA or gDNA derived from T cells, B-cell-depleted T cells, or PBMCs. Where available, HLA class I and class II types were obtained from metadata supplied by the sample provider rather than from assay-based typing. Results and caveats for the whole study, not just this receptor: The amount of clinical and demographic metadata varied by source and participant and was provided uncurated.

CDR1 and CDR2, per the germline V gene (reference sequence), are LGHDT and YNNKEL. The CDR3 has 15 amino acids, counting the end cysteine and phenylalanine. Only the CDR3 portion is preserved as DNA: 45 bases, with reading frame beginning at the first base. Germline trimming amounts to 2 bases on V and 5 bases on J, with 8 as the count of junction bases outside the gene matches. The collaborating institutions used their own protocols to collect whole blood in K2EDTA tubes. For TCRbeta analysis, collaborators shipped samples in one of three forms: frozen whole blood, isolated PBMCs, or DNA extracted from either of those sample types. TCRbeta CDR3 regions were amplified from genomic DNA by means of the immunoSEQ Assay, a bias-controlled multiplex PCR. As for how the authors treated the data: The number of nucleated cells in each sample was estimated by amplification of reference gene primers within the assay. To quantify the absolute abundance of each unique TCRbeta CDR3 rearrangement, sequence reads were collapsed and filtered. For each sample, productive Simpson clonality was calculated as the square root of Simpson's diversity index across productive rearrangements. Sourced from immuneACCESS, this table was stored by TCRdb with only in-frame sequences that have V and J called. A share of the clones is absent; for the studies checked, an unresolved V gene accounts for under half, and the remainder has no known explanation. V and J calls and clone size are as listed in that table; D and trimming were resolved from the DNA. For this sample the table gives around 290,000 clones, of which more than 85% were detected only once. In total, the top ten clones hold about 4.2% of the sample.

On this clone itself: The antigen it binds to is not known. One base away there is no much larger clone; base qualities are not given.

The clonotype originates from a man aged 35 to 55 with acute or convalescent COVID-19. Sequenced sample: peripheral blood. The rearranged segments are TRBV3-1 (or the pseudogene TRBV3-2) and TRBJ1-1; TRBD1 agrees with 7 junctional bases. The nucleotide sequence reads as follows: TGTGCCAGCAGCCAAAGAGGTGACAGGGTGACTGAAGCTTTCTTT. Its coded protein is CASSQRGDRVTEAFF.